The sequence of this T cell receptor beta chain was determined in a study of blood T cell repertoires in COVID-19. The overall study: Collection of acute and convalescent COVID-19 samples took place in the United States, Italy and Spain.

Sequenced by immunoSEQ multiplex PCR; TCRdb stores in-frame clones only, minus some. The sample includes roughly 140,000 clones, around 89% seen only once; the top ten take 2.5% to 3.5%. The length of the CDR3 is 18 residues. Germline trimming cut 1 base from V and 2 bases from J; bases unmatched to any gene: 13. Per the germline V gene, CDR1 is MGHRA and CDR2 is YSYEKL. The sequenced sample was peripheral blood. The chain joins TRBV4-1 to TRBJ2-7; 8 bases line up with TRBD1. The TCR comes from a woman aged 55-69 years with active COVID-19. The CDR3 reads CASSQGDLRGPSPYEQYF. The CDR3 region has the DNA TGCGCCAGCAGCCAAGGCGACCTCAGGGGGCCCTCCCCCTACGAGCAGTACTTC.